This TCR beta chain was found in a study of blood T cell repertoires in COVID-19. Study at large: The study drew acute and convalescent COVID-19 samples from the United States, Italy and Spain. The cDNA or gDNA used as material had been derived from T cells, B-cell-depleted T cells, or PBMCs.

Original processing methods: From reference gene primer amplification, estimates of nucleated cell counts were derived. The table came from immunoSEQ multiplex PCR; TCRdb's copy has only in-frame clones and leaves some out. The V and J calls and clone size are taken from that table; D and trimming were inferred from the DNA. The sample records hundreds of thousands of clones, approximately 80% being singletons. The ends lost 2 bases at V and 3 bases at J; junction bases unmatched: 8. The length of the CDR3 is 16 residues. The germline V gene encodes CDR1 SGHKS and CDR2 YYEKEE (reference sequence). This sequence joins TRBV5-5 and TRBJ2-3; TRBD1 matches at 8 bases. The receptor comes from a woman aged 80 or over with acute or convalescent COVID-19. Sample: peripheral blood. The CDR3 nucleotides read TGTGCCAGCAGCTTCTCGACGAACAGGGGGACAGATACGCAGTATTTT. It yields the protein CASSFSTNRGTDTQYF.